Following are 16 T cell receptor beta chains from one sample sequenced in a study of blood T cell repertoires in COVID-19. Assay: immunoSEQ multiplex PCR; the TCRdb copy retains only in-frame clones and omits some. The sample yields 94,000 or so clones, 88% seen once. The specimen sequenced was peripheral blood. Source of these receptors: a woman of 80 years or more with active COVID-19.

This chain joins TRBV28 and TRBJ1-3, with a tentative D call TRBD1 (6 bases). The CDR3 totals 18 residues. Trimming left V 6 bases short and J 4 bases short, with 25 bases between. The germline V gene has CDR1 MDHEN and CDR2 SYDVKM. The CDR3 DNA sequence: TGTGCCAGCAGGGGATCCTTGCGGGGGCGTAATCCCGGAAACACCATATATTTT. This codes for CASRGSLRGRNPGNTIYF.

The CDR3: CASSYTRDRGLRSAEAFF. The CDR3 DNA reads as TGTGCCAGCAGTTATACACGGGACAGGGGCCTACGTAGCGCTGAAGCTTTCTTT. The chain joins TRBV2 to TRBJ1-1, with 10 bases fitting TRBD1. Trimming removed 5 bases from V and 6 bases from J; junction bases left unmatched: 18. The CDR3 has 18 residues. Germline V CDR1 and CDR2: SNHLY, FYNNEI.

As concerns this clone: This specimen includes other DNA sequences encoding the same CDR3. The rearrangement links TRBV7-3 to TRBJ2-5; 9 bases map to TRBD1. V lost 5 bases and J lost 4; bases outside the gene matches: 2. CDR1 SGHTA and CDR2 FQGTGA come from the germline V gene. CDR3 length equals 13 residues. CDR3 sequence: CASSPTGGETQYF. Written as DNA, the CDR3 is TGTGCCAGCAGCCCGACAGGGGGAGAGACCCAGTACTTC. Full variable domain (rest looked up from reference TRBV7-3 and TRBJ2-5): GAGVSQTPSNKVTEKGKYVELRCDPISGHTALYWYRQSLGQGPEFLIYFQGTGAADDSGLPNDRFFAVRPEGSVSTLKIQRTERGDSAVYLCASSPTGGETQYFGPGTRLLVL.

V and J are TRBV7-2 and TRBJ2-2, with D possibly TRBD2 on 5 matching bases. The CDR3 runs 13 residues. Trimming shortened V by 5 bases and J by 6 bases, and 10 bases separated the two germline ends. CDR1 and CDR2 (germline): SGHTA, FQGNSA. The CDR3 sequence: CASSLEVPGELFF. In nucleotides, the CDR3 is TGTGCCAGCAGCCTGGAGGTTCCCGGGGAGCTGTTTTTT.

J is TRBJ1-6 and V is TRBV6-4; D perhaps matches TRBD1 (5 bases). With 6 bases removed from V and 7 bases from J, the gap between germline ends came to 7 bases. Germline assignment: CDR1 MRHNA and CDR2 SNTAGT. The CDR3 totals 12 residues. The CDR3 nucleotides read TGTGCCAGCAGCTCAGGGAATTCACCCCTCCACTTT. Residues: CASSSGNSPLHF.

The CDR3 sequence is CAWSTGVNEQFF. In DNA, the CDR3 is TGTGCCTGGAGTACGGGAGTAAATGAGCAGTTCTTC. The V call is TRBV30, the J call TRBJ2-1, with D possibly TRBD2 on 6 matching bases. The V and J ends lost 2 bases and 7 bases respectively, with 9 bases between them. The CDR3 runs 12 residues. Germline CDR1 and CDR2: GTSNPN and SVGIG (reference sequence).

This chain connects TRBV6-5 to TRBJ2-3, with D perhaps matching TRBD2 (5 bases). In germline, CDR1 is MNHEY, CDR2 SVGAGI. The CDR3 totals 16 residues. V lost 4 bases, J lost 0 bases, and 14 bases lay in between. The CDR3 DNA follows: TGTGCCAGCAGTTTGGGAAGCGGCTATAGCACAGATACGCAGTATTTT. This gives the protein CASSLGSGYSTDTQYF.

V gene TRBV4-3 combines with J gene TRBJ1-1; D not certain. The V and J ends lost 4 bases and 1 base respectively, with 10 bases between them. The CDR3 extends over 14 amino acids. Germline V gene lookup returns CDR1 LGHNA and CDR2 YSLEER. The CDR3 coding sequence is TGCGCCAGCAGCCCCCTAGGAGGGAACACTGAAGCTTTCTTT. This sequence encodes CASSPLGGNTEAFF.

V is TRBV6-1 and J is TRBJ2-1; 10 bases fit TRBD2. This CDR3 contains 18 residues. V was clipped by 2 bases and J by 9 bases; unmatched bases: 16. Germline V CDR1 and CDR2: MNHNS, SASEGT. The CDR3: CASSEYILMSGRAFEQFF. The CDR3 DNA is TGTGCCAGCAGTGAATATATTTTGATGAGCGGGAGGGCGTTTGAGCAGTTCTTC.

The V gene is TRBV3-1 (or the pseudogene TRBV3-2), the J gene TRBJ2-2; 8 positions agree with TRBD1. Germline loops: CDR1 LGHDT, CDR2 YNNKEL (reference sequence). V lost 6 bases to trimming and J lost 6 bases; unmatched junction nucleotides: 12. The CDR3 contains 16 residues. CDR3 protein: CASRHNQGAGPGELFF. The CDR3 bases are TGTGCCAGCAGACATAACCAGGGGGCGGGCCCCGGGGAGCTGTTTTTT.

The rearrangement links TRBV5-4 to TRBJ2-5, with a possible D match to TRBD2 (8 bases). This CDR3 has 16 residues. Germline V gene lookup returns CDR1 SGHNT and CDR2 YYREEE (reference sequence). V lost 0 bases, J lost 9 bases, and 21 bases lay in between. CDR3 loop: CASSLGPGGQGDAQYF. DNA for the CDR3: TGTGCCAGCAGCTTGGGTCCGGGAGGGCAGGGGGATGCCCAGTACTTC. The complete variable domain, with remaining parts taken from reference TRBV5-4 and TRBJ2-5, reads ETGVTQSPTHLIKTRGQQVTLRCSSQSGHNTVSWYQQALGQGPQFIFQYYREEENGRGNFPPRFSGLQFPNYSSELNVNALELDDSALYLCASSLGPGGQGDAQYFGPGTRLLVL.

The V gene is TRBV5-5, the J gene TRBJ1-1; possibly TRBD1 for D (5 bases). Germline assignment: CDR1 SGHKS and CDR2 YYEKEE (reference sequence). V gave up 4 bases and J gave up 1 base, with 14 bases separating them. The CDR3 is 15 amino acids. CDR3 nucleotide sequence: TGTGCCAGCAGCGATCGGCCTACAGGGAACACTGAAGCTTTCTTT. Residues: CASSDRPTGNTEAFF.

The count of this clone is one. The chain has TRBV5-5 and TRBJ2-2; 11 positions agree with TRBD2. The CDR3 totals 16 residues. J was trimmed by 0 bases and V by 5 bases; bases with no gene match: 3. Germline V gives CDR1 SGHKS, CDR2 YYEKEE (reference sequence). CDR3 in DNA: TGTGCCAGCAGGGGGACTAGCGGCACGAACACCGGGGAGCTGTTTTTT. It translates to CASRGTSGTNTGELFF.

For the CDR3, the DNA is TGTGCCAGCTCAGACAGGCTTGGGGGCTACACCTTC. This gives the protein CASSDRLGGYTF. This chain uses TRBV18 with TRBJ1-2; possibly TRBD1 for D (6 bases). The germline CDR1 and CDR2 sequences are KGHSH and LQKENI. CDR3 size: 12 residues. The V and J ends lost 5 bases and 8 bases respectively, with 12 bases between them.

This clone was seen a few times. This chain links TRBV28 with TRBJ1-2; maybe TRBD1 (5 bases). In germline, CDR1 is MDHEN, CDR2 SYDVKM. The CDR3 sequence is 13 residues long. V lost 7 bases, J lost 4 bases, and 13 bases lay in between. Here the CDR3 reads CASTPGTLYGYTF. The CDR3, as DNA: TGTGCCAGCACCCCCGGGACTCTCTATGGCTACACCTTC.

This rearrangement joins TRBV4-2 to TRBJ1-2, with 10 nucleotides matching TRBD1. The CDR3 is 15 amino acids. The ends lost 1 base at V and 6 bases at J; junction bases unmatched: 5. Germline-derived CDR1 and CDR2 are LGHNA and YNFKEQ. CDR3 nucleotides: TGTGCCAGCAGCCAAGGGACAGGGGGTGAGAATGGCTACACCTTC. It yields the protein CASSQGTGGENGYTF.